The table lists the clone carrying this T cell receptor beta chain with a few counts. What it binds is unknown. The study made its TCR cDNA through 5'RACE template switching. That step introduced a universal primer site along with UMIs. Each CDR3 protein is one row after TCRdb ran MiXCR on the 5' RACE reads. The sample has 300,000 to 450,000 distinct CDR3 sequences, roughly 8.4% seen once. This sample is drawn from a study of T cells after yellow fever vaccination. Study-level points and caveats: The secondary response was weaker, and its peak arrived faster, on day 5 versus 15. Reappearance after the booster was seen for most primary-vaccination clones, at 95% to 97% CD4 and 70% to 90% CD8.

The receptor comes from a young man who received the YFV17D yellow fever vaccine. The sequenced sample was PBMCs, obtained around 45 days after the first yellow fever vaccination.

CDR3 sequence (DNA): TGTGCCAGCAGCTTCATAGTTGGTGTAGGAGAGACCCAGTACTTC. Protein: CASSFIVGVGETQYF. The chain links TRBV5-5 to TRBJ2-5, with D unclear. The germline V gene has CDR1 SGHKS and CDR2 YYEKEE (reference sequence). The CDR3 consists of 15 residues. Trimming stripped 2 bases from V and 4 bases from J, with 15 bases between.